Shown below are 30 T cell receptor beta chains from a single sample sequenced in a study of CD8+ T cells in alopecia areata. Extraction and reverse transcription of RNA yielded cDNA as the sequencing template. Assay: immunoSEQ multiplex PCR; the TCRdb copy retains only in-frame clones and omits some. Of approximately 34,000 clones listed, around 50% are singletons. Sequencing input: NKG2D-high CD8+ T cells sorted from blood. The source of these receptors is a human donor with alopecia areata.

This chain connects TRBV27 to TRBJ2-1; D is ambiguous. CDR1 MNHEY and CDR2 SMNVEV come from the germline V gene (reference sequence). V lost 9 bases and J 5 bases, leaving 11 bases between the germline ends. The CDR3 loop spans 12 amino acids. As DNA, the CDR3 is TGTGCCAGTATCCGGCCCAACAATGAGCAGTTCTTC. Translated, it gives CASIRPNNEQFF.

Here the CDR3 DNA reads TGTGCCAGCAGCCACTACCCGGAGGGATTTTGGCGTAATCAGCCCCAGCATTTT. Its protein is CASSHYPEGFWRNQPQHF. The chain is built from TRBV14 and TRBJ1-5; D call uncertain. The germline V gene encodes CDR1 SGHDN and CDR2 FVKESK. The ends were cut back, 3 bases at V and 4 bases at J, with 22 bases in the middle. The CDR3 runs 18 residues.

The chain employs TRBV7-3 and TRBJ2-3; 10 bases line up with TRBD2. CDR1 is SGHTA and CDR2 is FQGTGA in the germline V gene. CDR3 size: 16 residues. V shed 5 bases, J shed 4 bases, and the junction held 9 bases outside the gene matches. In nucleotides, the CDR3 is TGTGCCAGCAGCCCGGTGAGCGGGGGGGCCTCAGATACGCAGTATTTT. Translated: CASSPVSGGASDTQYF.

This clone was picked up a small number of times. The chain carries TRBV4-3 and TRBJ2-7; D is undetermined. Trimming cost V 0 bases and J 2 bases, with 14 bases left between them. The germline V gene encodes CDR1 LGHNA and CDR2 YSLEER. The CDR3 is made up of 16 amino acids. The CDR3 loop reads CASSQDSGPKAYEQYF. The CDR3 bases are TGCGCCAGCAGCCAAGACTCGGGCCCTAAAGCCTACGAGCAGTACTTC.

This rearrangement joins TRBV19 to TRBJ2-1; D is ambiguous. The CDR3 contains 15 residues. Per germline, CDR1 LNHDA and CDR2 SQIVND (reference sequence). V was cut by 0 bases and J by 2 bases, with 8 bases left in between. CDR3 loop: CASSIDPGTYNEQFF. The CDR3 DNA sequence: TGTGCCAGTAGTATAGATCCCGGTACCTACAATGAGCAGTTCTTC.

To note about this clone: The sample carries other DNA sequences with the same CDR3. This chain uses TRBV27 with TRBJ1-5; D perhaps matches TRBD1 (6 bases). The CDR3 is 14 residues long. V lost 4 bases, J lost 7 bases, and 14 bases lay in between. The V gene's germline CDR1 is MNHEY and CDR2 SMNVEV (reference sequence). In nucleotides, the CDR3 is TGTGCCAGCAGTTCAGACAGGTGGGGACAGCCCCAGCATTTT. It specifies CASSSDRWGQPQHF.

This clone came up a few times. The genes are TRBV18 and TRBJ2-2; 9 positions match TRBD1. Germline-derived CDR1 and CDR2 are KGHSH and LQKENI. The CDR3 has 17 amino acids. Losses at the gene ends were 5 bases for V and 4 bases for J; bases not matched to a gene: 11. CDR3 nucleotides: TGTGCCAGCTCAACAGAACAGGGGGCCAGTGGCACCGGGGAGCTGTTTTTT. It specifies CASSTEQGASGTGELFF.

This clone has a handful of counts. CDR3 residues: CAWSSWTGRNSPLHF. CDR3 DNA: TGTGCCTGGAGTTCCTGGACAGGGAGGAATTCACCCCTCCACTTT. This chain joins TRBV30 and TRBJ1-6; 8 positions match TRBD1. The V gene's germline CDR1 is GTSNPN and CDR2 SVGIG (reference sequence). The CDR3 length is 15 residues. V dropped 2 bases and J dropped 7; count of bases not matched to a gene: 7.

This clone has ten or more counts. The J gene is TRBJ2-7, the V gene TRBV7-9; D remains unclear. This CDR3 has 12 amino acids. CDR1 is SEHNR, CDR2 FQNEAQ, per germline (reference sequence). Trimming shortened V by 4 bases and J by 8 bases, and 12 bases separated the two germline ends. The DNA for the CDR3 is TGTGCCAGCAGCTCTGGACCGCGGAAGCAGTACTTC. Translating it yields CASSSGPRKQYF.

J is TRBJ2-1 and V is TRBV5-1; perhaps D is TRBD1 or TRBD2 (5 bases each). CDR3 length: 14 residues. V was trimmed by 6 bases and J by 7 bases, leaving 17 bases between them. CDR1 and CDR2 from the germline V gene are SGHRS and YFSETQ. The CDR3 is CASTRLRWGNEQFF. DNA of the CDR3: TGCGCCAGCACCCGCTTAAGGTGGGGGAATGAGCAGTTCTTC.

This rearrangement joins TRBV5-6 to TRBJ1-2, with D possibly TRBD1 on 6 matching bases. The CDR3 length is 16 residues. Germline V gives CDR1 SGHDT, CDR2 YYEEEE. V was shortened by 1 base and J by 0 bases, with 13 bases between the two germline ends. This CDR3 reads CASSLSGDRANYGYTF. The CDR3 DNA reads TGTGCCAGCAGCTTGTCAGGGGATCGGGCTAACTATGGCTACACCTTC.

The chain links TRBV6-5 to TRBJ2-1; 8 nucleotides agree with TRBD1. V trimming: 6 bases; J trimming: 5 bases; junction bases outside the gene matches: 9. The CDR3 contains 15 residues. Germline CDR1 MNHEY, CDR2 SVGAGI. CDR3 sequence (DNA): TGTGCCAGCAGCGCAAGGACAGGGAGAGACAATGAGCAGTTCTTC. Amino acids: CASSARTGRDNEQFF.

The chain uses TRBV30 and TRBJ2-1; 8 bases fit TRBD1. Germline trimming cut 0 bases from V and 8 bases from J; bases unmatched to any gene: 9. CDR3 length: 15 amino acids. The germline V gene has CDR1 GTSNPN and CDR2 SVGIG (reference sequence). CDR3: CAWSVGQGALDEQFF. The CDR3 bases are TGTGCCTGGAGTGTAGGCCAGGGGGCGCTGGATGAGCAGTTCTTC.

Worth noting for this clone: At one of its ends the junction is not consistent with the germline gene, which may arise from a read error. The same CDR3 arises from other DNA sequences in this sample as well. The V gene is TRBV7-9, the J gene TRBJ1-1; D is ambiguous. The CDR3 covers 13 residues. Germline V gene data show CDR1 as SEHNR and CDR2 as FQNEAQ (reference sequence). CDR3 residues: CASSFPQNTEAFF. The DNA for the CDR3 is TGTGCCAGCAGCTTTCCCCAGAACACTGAAGCCTTCTTT.

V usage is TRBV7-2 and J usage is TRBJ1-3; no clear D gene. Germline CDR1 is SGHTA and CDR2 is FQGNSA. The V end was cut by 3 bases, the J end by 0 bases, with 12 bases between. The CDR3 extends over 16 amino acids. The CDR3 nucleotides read TGTGCCAGCAGCTTCTCCGGGCTCTACTCTGGAAACACCATATATTTT. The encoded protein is CASSFSGLYSGNTIYF.

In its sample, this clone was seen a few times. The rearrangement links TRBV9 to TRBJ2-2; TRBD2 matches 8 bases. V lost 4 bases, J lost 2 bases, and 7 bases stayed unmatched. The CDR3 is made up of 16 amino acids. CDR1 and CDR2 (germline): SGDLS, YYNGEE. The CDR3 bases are TGTGCCAGCAGCTCCCGGGGGGGAACCAACACCGGGGAGCTGTTTTTT. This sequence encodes CASSSRGGTNTGELFF.

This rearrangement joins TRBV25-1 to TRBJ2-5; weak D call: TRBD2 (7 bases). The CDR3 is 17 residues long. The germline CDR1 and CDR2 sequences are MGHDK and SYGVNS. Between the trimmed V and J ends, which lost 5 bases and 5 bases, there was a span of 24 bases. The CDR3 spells CASSPPVPAGARETQYF. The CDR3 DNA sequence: TGTGCCAGCAGTCCCCCCGTCCCGGCGGGGGCTAGGGAGACCCAGTACTTC.

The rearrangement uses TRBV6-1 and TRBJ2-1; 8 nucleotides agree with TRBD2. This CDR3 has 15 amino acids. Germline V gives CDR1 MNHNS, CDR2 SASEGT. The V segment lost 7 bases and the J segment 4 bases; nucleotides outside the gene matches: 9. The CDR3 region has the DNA TGTGCCAGCATAATCTTAAGCGGGAGTTACAATGAGCAGTTCTTC. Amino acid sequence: CASIILSGSYNEQFF.

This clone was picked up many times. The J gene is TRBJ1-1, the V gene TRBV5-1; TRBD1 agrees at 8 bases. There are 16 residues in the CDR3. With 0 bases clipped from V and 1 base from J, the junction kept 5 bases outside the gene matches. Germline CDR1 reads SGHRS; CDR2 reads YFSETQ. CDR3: CASSLEGTGQNTEAFF. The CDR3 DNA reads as TGCGCCAGCAGCTTGGAGGGGACAGGACAGAACACTGAAGCTTTCTTT.

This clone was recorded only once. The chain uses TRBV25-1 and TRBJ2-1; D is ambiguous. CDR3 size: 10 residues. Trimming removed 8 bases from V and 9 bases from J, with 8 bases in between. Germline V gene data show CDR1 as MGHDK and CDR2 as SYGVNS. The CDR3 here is CASFSGEQFF. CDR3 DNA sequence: TGTGCCAGCTTTTCCGGTGAGCAGTTCTTC.

The CDR3 region has the DNA TGCGCCAGCAGCCAAGTTCGCCAGGGAAGCACAGATACGCAGTATTTT. Translated, it gives CASSQVRQGSTDTQYF. J is TRBJ2-3 and V is TRBV4-3, with a tentative D call TRBD1 (5 bases). Germline values: CDR1 LGHNA, CDR2 YSLEER. The CDR3 sequence is 16 residues long. Deletions cut 1 base from V and 0 bases from J, with 11 bases between.

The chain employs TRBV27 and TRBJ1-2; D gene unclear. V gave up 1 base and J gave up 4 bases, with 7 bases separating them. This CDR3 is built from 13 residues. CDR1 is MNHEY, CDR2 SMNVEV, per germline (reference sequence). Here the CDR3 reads CASSLYESYGYTF. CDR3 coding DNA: TGTGCCAGCAGTTTATACGAAAGCTATGGCTACACCTTC.

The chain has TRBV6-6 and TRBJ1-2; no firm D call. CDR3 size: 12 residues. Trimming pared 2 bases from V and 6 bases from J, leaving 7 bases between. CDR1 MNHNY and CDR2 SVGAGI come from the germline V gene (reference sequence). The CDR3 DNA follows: TGTGCCAGCAGTTACGTCGGGGATGGCTACACCTTC. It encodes CASSYVGDGYTF.

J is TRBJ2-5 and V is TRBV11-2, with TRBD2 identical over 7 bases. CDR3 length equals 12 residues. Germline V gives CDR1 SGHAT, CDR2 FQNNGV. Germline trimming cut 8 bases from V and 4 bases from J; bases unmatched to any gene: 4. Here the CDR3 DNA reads TGTGCCAGCGGGGGGGAGGGAGAGACCCAGTACTTC. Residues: CASGGEGETQYF.

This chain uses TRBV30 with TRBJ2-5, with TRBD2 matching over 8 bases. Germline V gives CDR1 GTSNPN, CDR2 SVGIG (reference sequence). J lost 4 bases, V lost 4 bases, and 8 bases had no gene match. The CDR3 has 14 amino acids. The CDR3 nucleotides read TGTGCCTGGACGAAAGCGGGAGTGGGAGAGACCCAGTACTTC. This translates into CAWTKAGVGETQYF.

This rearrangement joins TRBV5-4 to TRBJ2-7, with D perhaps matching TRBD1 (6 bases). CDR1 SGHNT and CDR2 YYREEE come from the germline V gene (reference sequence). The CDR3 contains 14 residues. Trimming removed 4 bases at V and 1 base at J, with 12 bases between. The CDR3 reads CASSPSTGSYEQYF. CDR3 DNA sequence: TGTGCCAGCAGCCCCTCCACAGGGTCCTACGAGCAGTACTTC.

CDR3 nucleotide sequence: TGTGCCAGCAGCTACGGGACAGACAATGATGAGCAGTTCTTC. Translation: CASSYGTDNDEQFF. The chain has TRBV7-9 and TRBJ2-1; 7 nucleotides align to TRBD1. The ends lost 4 bases at V and 8 bases at J; junction bases unmatched: 8. CDR3 length: 14 amino acids. Germline CDR1 and CDR2: SEHNR and FQNEAQ (reference sequence). Full variable domain (remainder filled in from reference TRBV7-9 and TRBJ2-1): DTGVSQNPRHKITKRGQNVTFRCDPISEHNRLYWYRQTLGQGPEFLTYFQNEAQLEKSRLLSDRFSAERPKGSFSTLEIQRTEQGDSAMYLCASSYGTDNDEQFFGPGTRLTVL.

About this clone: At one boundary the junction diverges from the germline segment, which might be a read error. The CDR3 DNA reads TGTGCTAGCAGCTTGATAGACACCAGCTACGAGCAGTACTTC. Its protein product is CASSLIDTSYEQYF. This sequence joins TRBV7-7 and TRBJ2-7; the D is unclear. The CDR3 extends over 14 amino acids. Germline CDR1 reads SSHAT; CDR2 reads FNYEAQ (reference sequence).

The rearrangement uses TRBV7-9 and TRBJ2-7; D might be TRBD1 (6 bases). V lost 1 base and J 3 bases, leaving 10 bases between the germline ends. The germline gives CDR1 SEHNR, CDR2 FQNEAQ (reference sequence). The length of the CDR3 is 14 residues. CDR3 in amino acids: CASSLVEQGYEQYF. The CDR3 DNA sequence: TGTGCCAGCAGCTTAGTAGAACAGGGCTACGAGCAGTACTTC.

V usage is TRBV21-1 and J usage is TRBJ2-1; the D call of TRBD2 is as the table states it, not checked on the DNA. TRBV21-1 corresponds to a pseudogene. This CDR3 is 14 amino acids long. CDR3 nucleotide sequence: TGTGCCAGCAGCCCGACTAGCGGGAAGGGAGAGCAGTTCTTC. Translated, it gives CASSPTSGKGEQFF.